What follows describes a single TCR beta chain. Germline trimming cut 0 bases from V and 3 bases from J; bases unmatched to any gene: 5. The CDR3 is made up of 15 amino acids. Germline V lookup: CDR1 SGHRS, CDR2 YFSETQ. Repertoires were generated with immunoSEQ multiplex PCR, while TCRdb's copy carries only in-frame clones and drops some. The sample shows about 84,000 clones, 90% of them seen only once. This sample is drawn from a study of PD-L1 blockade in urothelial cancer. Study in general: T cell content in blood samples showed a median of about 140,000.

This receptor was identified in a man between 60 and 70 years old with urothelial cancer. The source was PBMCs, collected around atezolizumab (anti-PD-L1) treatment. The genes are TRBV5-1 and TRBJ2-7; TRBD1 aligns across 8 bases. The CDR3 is CASSLGGTGNYEQYF. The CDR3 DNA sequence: TGCGCCAGCAGCTTGGGGGGGACAGGTAACTACGAGCAGTACTTC.